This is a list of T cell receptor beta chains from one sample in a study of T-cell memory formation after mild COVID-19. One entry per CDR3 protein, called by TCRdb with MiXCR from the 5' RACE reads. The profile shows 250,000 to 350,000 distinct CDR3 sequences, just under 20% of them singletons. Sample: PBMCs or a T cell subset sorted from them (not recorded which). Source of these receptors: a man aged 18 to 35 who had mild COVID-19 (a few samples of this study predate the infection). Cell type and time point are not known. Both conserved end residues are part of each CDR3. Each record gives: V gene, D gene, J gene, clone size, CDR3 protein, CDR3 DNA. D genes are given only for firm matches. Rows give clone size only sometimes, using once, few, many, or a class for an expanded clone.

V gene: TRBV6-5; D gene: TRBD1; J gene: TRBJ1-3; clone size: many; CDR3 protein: CASSRQGSGNTIYF; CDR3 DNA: TGTGCCAGCAGTCGACAGGGCTCTGGAAACACCATATATTTT
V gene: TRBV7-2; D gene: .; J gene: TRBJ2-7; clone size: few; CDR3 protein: CASSLALEYEQYF; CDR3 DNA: TGTGCCAGCAGCTTAGCACTAGAATACGAGCAGTACTTC
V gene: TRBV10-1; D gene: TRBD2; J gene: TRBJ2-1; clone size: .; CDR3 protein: CASSATSGGYNEQFF; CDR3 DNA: TGCGCCAGCAGTGCCACTAGCGGGGGGTACAATGAGCAGTTCTTC
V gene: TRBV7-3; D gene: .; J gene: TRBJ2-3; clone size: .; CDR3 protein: CASSSGALGLTDTQYF; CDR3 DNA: TGTGCCAGCAGCTCGGGCGCTTTGGGACTTACAGATACGCAGTATTTT
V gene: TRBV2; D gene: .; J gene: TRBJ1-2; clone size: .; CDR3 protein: CASSLQEDTGYTF; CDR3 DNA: TGTGCCAGCAGTCTCCAGGAAGACACTGGCTACACCTTC
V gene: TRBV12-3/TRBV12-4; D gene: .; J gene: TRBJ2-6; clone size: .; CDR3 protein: CASGNRVSSGANVLTF; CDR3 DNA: TGTGCCAGCGGGAACAGAGTGAGCTCTGGGGCCAACGTCCTGACTTTC
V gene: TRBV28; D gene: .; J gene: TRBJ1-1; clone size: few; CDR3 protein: CASTGQNTEAFF; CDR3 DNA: TGTGCCAGCACAGGGCAGAACACTGAAGCTTTCTTT
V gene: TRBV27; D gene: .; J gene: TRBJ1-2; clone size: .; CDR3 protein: CASSLIGGTLYGYTF; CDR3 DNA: TGTGCCAGCAGTTTGATAGGAGGGACCCTCTATGGCTACACCTTC
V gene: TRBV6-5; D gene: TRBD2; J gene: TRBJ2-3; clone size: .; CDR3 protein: CASSYAGTSGADTQYF; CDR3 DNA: TGTGCCAGCAGTTATGCCGGGACTAGCGGGGCTGATACGCAGTATTTT
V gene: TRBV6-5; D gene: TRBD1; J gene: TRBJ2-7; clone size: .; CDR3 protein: CASSWGQGNSYEQYF; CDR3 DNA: TGTGCCAGCAGCTGGGGACAGGGGAACTCCTACGAGCAGTACTTC
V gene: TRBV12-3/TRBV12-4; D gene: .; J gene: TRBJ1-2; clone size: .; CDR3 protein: CASSPGSGYGYTF; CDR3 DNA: TGTGCCAGCAGTCCAGGGTCTGGCTATGGCTACACCTTC
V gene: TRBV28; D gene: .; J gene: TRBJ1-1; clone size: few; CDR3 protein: CASTRPGTEAFF; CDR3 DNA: TGTGCCAGCACCAGGCCGGGGACTGAAGCTTTCTTT
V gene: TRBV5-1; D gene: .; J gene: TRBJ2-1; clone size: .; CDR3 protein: CASSQTRIEQFF; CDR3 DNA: TGCGCCAGCAGCCAGACTAGGATTGAGCAGTTCTTC
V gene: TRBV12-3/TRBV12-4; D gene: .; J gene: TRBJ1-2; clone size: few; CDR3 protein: CALKPVASYGYTF; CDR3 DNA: TGTGCCTTAAAACCTGTAGCCAGCTACGGCTACACCTTC
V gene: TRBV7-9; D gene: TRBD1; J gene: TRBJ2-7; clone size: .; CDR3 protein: CASSLGGQGAYEQYF; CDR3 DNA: TGTGCCAGCAGCTTAGGCGGACAGGGGGCTTACGAGCAGTACTTC
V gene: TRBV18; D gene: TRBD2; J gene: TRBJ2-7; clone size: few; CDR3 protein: CASSPGRDDEQYF; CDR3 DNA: TGTGCCAGCTCCCCCGGGAGGGACGACGAGCAGTACTTC
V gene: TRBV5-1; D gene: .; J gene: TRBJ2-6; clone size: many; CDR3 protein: CASSPEGRSGANVLTF; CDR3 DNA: TGCGCCAGCAGCCCTGAAGGGAGGAGTGGAGCCAACGTCCTGACTTTC
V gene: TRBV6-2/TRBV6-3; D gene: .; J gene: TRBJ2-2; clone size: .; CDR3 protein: CASRPRTDRNTGELFF; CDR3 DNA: TGTGCCAGCAGGCCTAGGACAGACAGGAACACCGGGGAGCTGTTTTTT
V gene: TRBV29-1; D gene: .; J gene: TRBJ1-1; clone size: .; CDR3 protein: CSVGRGTTEAFF; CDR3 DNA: TGCAGCGTTGGTCGGGGAACCACTGAAGCTTTCTTT
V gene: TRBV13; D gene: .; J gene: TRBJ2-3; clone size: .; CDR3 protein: CASSLVGRAPDTQYF; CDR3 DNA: TGTGCCAGCAGCTTAGTCGGCAGGGCTCCCGATACGCAGTATTTT
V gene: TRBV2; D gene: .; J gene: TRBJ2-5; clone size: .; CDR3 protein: CASSETLSQETQYF; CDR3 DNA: TGTGCCAGCAGTGAAACGCTCAGCCAAGAGACCCAGTACTTC
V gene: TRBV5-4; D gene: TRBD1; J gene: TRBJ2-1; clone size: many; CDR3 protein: CASSFGTGAYNEQFF; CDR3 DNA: TGTGCCAGCAGCTTCGGGACAGGGGCCTACAATGAGCAGTTCTTC
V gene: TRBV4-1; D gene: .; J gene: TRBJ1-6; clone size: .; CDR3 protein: CASSSMRSSPLHF; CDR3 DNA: TGCGCCAGCAGCTCAATGCGGTCATCACCCCTCCACTTT
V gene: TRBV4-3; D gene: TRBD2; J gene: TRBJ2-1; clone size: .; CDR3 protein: CASSQASAGGLMNEQFF; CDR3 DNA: TGCGCCAGCAGCCAAGCTTCAGCGGGGGGGCTCATGAATGAGCAGTTCTTC
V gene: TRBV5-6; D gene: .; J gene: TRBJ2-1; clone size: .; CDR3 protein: CASSMTVKGQFF; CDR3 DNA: TGTGCCAGCAGCATGACAGTCAAGGGCCAGTTCTTC
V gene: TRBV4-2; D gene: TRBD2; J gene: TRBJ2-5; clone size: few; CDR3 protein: CASSQETSGGEAQYF; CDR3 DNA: TGTGCCAGCAGCCAGGAGACTAGCGGGGGCGAGGCCCAGTACTTC
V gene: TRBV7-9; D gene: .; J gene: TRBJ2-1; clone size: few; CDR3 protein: CASSLSQGTHDEQFF; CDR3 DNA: TGTGCCAGCAGTTTATCCCAGGGAACCCACGATGAGCAGTTCTTC
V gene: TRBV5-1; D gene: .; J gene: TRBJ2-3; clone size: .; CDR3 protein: CASSYLDTPRGDTQYF; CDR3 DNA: TGCGCCAGCAGCTACCTGGACACGCCCCGGGGAGATACGCAGTATTTT
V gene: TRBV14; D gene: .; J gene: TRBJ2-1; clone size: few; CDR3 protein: CASSQGNYNEQFF; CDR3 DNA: TGTGCCAGCAGCCAAGGGAATTACAATGAGCAGTTCTTC
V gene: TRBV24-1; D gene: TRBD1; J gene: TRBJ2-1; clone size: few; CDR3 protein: CATSDHRGNEQFF; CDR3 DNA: TGTGCCACCAGTGATCACAGGGGCAATGAGCAGTTCTTC
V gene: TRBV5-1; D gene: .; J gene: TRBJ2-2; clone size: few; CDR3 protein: CASSGGQGTGELFF; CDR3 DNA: TGCGCCAGCAGCGGGGGTCAGGGGACCGGGGAGCTGTTTTTT
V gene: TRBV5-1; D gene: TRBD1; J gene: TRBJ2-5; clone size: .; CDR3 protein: CASSRAEGARQETQYF; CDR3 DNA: TGCGCCAGCAGTCGGGCTGAGGGGGCAAGGCAAGAGACCCAGTACTTC
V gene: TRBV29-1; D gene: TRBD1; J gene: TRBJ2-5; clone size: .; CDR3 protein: CSVGDRQETQYF; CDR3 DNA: TGCAGCGTAGGGGACAGACAAGAGACCCAGTACTTC
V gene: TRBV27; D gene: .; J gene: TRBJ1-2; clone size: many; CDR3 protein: CASSDRYYGYTF; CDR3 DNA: TGTGCCAGCAGTGACCGCTACTATGGCTACACCTTC
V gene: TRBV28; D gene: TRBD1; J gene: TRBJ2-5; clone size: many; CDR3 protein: CASSLPTGVKTQYF; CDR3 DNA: TGTGCCAGCAGTTTACCCACAGGGGTTAAGACCCAGTACTTC
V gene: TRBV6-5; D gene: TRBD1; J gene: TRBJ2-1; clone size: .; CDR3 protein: CASSYTGTGVGNEQFF; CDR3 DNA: TGTGCCAGCAGTTACACCGGGACAGGGGTCGGCAATGAGCAGTTCTTC
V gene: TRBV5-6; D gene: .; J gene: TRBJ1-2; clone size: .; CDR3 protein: CASSWSLNYGYTF; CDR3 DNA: TGTGCCAGCAGCTGGAGTCTTAACTATGGCTACACCTTC
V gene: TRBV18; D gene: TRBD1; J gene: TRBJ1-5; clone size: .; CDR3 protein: CASSPQGADQPQHF; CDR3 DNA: TGTGCCAGCTCACCACAGGGGGCGGATCAGCCCCAGCATTTT
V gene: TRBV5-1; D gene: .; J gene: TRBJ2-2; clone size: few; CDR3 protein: CASSEGLSGSGELFF; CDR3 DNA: TGCGCCAGCAGCGAGGGACTCTCGGGTTCCGGGGAGCTGTTTTTT
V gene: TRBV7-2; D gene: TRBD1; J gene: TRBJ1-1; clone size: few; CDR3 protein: CASSSDRGKAFF; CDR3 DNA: TGTGCCAGCAGCTCGGACAGGGGAAAGGCTTTCTTT
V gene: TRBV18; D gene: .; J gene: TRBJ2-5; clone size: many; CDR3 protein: CASSPPGSVPETQYF; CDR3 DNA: TGTGCCAGCTCACCACCGGGGTCAGTCCCAGAGACCCAGTACTTC
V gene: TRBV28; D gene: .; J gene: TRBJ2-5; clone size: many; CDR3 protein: CASRLGTQETQYF; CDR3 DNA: TGTGCCAGCAGGCTCGGGACACAAGAGACCCAGTACTTC